The clone carrying this TCR beta chain has only a few counts. The antigen remains undetermined. Per germline, CDR1 LNHNV and CDR2 YYDKDF (reference sequence). V was clipped by 4 bases and J by 6 bases; unmatched bases: 7. The CDR3 runs to 15 residues. This specimen belongs to a study of CD8 T cells in ankylosing spondylitis. TCR beta libraries were made by quantitative 5'-RACE with molecular barcodes. Each CDR3 protein is one row after TCRdb ran MiXCR on the 5' RACE reads. This table holds around 770,000 distinct CDR3 sequences, under 20% found once. Study-level findings and limits: Prior work had noted some motif variants in reactive arthritis blood and synovial fluid. One TCR beta motif, made up of roughly eight highly homologous variants, appeared characteristic of ankylosing spondylitis blood.

J is TRBJ2-1 and V is TRBV15; TRBD2 aligns across 9 bases. Sequenced sample: blood, either unsorted or a sorted T cell fraction (not recorded which). The TCR was taken from a male donor with ankylosing spondylitis. In DNA, the CDR3 is TGTGCCACCAGCACAAGACTAGCGGCACTCAATGAGCAGTTCTTC. Its translation is CATSTRLAALNEQFF.